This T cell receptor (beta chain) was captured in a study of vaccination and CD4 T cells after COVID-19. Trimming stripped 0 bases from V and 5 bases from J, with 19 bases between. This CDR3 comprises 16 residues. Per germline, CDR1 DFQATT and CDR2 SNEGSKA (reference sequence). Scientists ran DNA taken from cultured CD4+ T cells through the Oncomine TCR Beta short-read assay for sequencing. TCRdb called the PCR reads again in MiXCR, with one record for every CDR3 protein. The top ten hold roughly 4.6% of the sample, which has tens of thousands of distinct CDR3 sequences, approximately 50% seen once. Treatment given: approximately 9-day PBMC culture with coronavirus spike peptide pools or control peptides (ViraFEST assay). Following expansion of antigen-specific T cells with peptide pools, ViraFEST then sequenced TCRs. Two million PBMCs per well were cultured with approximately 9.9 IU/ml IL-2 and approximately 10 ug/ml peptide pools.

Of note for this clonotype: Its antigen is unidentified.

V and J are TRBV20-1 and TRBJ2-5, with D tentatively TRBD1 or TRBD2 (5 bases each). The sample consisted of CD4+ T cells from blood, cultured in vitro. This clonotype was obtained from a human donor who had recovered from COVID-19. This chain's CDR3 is CSARDRVGVPRETQYF. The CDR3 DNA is TGCAGTGCTAGAGATCGGGTGGGGGTCCCCCGGGAGACCCAGTACTTC.